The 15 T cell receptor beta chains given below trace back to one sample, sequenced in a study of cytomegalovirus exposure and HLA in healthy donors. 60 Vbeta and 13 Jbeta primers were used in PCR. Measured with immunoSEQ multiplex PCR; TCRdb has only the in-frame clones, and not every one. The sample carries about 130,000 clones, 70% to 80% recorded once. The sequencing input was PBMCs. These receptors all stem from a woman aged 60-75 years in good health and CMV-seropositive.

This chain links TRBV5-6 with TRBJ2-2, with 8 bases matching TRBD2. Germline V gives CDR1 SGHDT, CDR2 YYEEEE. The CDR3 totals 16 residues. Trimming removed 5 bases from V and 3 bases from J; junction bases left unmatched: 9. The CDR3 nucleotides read TGTGCCAGCAGTTTTGGCGGGGGGACCTACACCGGGGAGCTGTTTTTT. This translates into CASSFGGGTYTGELFF.

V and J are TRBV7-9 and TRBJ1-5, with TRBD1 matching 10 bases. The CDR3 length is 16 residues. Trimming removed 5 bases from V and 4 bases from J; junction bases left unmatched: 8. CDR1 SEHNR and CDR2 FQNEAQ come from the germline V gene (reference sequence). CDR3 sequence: CASSPPWDRGNQPQHF. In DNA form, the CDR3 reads TGTGCCAGCAGCCCTCCCTGGGACAGGGGTAATCAGCCCCAGCATTTT.

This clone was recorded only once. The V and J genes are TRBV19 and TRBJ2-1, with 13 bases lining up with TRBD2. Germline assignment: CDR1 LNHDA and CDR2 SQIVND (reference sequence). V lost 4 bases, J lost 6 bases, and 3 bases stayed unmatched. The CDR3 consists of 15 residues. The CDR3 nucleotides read TGTGCCAGTAGTACACTAGCGGGGGGGCCCAATGAGCAGTTCTTC. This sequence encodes CASSTLAGGPNEQFF. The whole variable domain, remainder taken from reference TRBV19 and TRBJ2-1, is DGGITQSPKYLFRKEGQNVTLSCEQNLNHDAMYWYRQDPGQGLRLIYYSQIVNDFQKGDIAEGYSVSREKKESFPLTVTSAQKNPTAFYLCASSTLAGGPNEQFFGPGTRLTVL.

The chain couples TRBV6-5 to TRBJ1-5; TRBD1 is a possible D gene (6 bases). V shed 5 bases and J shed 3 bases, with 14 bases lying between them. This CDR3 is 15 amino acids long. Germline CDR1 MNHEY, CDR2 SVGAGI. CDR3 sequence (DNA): TGTGCCAGCAGTGCCTTTTCAGGGGACAATCAGCCCCAGCATTTT. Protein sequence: CASSAFSGDNQPQHF.

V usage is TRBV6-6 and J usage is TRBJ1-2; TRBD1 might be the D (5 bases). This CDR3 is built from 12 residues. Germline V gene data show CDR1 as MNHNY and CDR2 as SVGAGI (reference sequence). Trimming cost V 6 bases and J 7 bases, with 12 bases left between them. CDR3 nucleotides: TGTGCCAGCAGCTTTCGACAGCTTGGCTACACCTTC. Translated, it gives CASSFRQLGYTF.

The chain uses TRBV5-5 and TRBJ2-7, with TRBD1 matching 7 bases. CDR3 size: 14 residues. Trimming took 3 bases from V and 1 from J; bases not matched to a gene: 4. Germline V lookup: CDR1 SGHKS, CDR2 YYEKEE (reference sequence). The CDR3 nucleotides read TGTGCCAGCAGCTCCCCGGGACAGTCCTACGAGCAGTACTTC. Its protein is CASSSPGQSYEQYF.

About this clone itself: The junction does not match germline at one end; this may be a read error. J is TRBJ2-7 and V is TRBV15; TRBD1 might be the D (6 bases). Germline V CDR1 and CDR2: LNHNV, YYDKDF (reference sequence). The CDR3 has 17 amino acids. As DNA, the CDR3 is TGTGCCACCAGCAGAGGGGCGAAGGGGGTTCCCTCCGACGAGCAGTACTTC. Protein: CATSRGAKGVPSDEQYF.

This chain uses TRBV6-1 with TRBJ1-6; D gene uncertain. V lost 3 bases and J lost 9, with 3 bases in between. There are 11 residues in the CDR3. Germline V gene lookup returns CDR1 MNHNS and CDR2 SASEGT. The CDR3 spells CASSDVSPLHF. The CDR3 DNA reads TGTGCCAGCAGTGACGTTTCACCCCTCCACTTT.

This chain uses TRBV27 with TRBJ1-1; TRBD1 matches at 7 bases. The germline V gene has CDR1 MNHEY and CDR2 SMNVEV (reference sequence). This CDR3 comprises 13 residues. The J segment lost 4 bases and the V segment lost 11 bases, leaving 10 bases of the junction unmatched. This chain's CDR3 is CAVGPQGGTEAFF. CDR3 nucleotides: TGTGCCGTAGGACCCCAGGGGGGCACTGAAGCTTTCTTT.

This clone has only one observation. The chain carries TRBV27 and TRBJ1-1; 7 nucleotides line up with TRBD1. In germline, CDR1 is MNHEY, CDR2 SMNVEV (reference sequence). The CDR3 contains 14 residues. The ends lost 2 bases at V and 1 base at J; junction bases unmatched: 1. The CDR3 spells CASSLRQGNTEAFF. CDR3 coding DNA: TGTGCCAGCAGTTTACGACAGGGGAACACTGAAGCTTTCTTT.

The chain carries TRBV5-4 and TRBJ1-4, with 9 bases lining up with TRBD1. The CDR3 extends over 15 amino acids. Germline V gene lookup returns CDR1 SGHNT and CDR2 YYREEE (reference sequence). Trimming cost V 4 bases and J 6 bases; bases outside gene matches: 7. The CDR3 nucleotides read TGTGCCAGCAGCCAGAAGGGACAGGGCGATGAAAAACTGTTTTTT. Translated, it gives CASSQKGQGDEKLFF.

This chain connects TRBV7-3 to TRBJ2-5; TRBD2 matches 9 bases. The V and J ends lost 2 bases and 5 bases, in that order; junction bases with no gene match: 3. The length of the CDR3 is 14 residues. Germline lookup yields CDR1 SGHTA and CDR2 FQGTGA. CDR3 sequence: CASSLFSGGETQYF. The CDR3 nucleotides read TGTGCCAGCAGCTTATTTAGCGGGGGTGAGACCCAGTACTTC.

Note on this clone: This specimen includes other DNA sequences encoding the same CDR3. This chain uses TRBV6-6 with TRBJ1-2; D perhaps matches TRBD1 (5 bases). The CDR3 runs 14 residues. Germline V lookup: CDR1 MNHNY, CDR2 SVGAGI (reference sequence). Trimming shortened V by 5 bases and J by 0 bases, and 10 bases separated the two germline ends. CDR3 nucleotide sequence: TGTGCCAGCAGTCGACAGCTACCTAACTATGGCTACACCTTC. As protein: CASSRQLPNYGYTF.

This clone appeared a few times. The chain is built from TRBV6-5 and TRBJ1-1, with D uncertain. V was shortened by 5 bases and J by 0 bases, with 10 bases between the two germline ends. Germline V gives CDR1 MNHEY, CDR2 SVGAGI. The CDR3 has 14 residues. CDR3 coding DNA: TGTGCCAGCAGTGCTGACAATTTGAACACTGAAGCTTTCTTT. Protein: CASSADNLNTEAFF.

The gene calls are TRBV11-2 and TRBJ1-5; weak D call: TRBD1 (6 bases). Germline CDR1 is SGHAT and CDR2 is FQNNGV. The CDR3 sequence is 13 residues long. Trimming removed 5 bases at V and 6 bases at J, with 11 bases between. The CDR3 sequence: CASSLGTIQPQHF. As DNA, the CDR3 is TGTGCCAGCAGCCTCGGGACAATTCAGCCCCAGCATTTT.